This T cell receptor beta chain was sequenced for a study of shared clonotypes between healthy human individuals (dated by TCRdb to 2020 to 2022). For the study in its entirety: Three men and a couple of women, aged 18 to 49 years, made up the cohort. For each donor, three plates each were used for CD4 naive and CD4 memory, two plates were used for CD8 naive, and one plate was used for CD8 memory. Per donor, leukapheresis produced somewhere between about 0.85 and 9.5 billion PBMCs. Blood TCR repertoires of 5 or 6 healthy adults were deeply sequenced to estimate repertoire size and the extent of clonotype sharing between individuals. To increase sequencing depth and limit assay-specific biases, different laboratories used diverse techniques to prepare libraries and sequence TCR repertoires.

Overall study outcomes, separate from this receptor: Compared with non-shared clonotypes, clonotypes shared by all four sorted-subset donors had higher generation probabilities. Sharing across a handful of donors was observed for 4.5% to 6.5% of naive CD4, under 4% of naive CD8, roughly 2.4% of memory CD4, and about 0.4% of memory CD8 clonotypes. Only blood was sampled, and tissue TCR repertoires likely differ from those in blood. The small number of donors limited the genetic and exposure-history diversity represented. Based on pairwise subsampling, the degree of clonotype sharing among donors was expected to be affected by sequencing depth. Naive subsets generally had larger estimated clonotype richness than memory subsets. Even with the large sequencing depth, rarefaction of the sorted-subset datasets indicated that sequencing was incomplete.

Using the deep immunoSEQ assay, TCR CDR3 regions were amplified from genomic DNA by multiplex PCR. Extracted genomic DNA from each cell subset was distributed evenly across all wells of several immunoSEQ 96-well plates, and each plate was treated as a replicate. Each replicate PCR for sorted subsets received about 220 ng genomic DNA, equal to about 30,000 T cell genomes. Purified libraries were measured with a Qubit 3.0 fluorometer, size-checked on a Bioanalyzer 2100, and measured again with the KAPA Library Quantification kit. Every immunoSEQ 96-well plate was sequenced on a dedicated single-read 150-cycle Illumina NextSeq 550 flow cell. Under the source paper's analysis protocol: The immunoSEQ output contained only junctional sequences without quality scores, so filtering could not match that applied to full-length reads. Sequences were annotated with PyIR, a Python wrapper for IgBLAST v1.9, and V/J genes and CDR3 were assigned using IMGT germline references. Reads were filtered out if the reads had weak V/J assignments (E-value above 1e-6), no CDR3, stop codons, out-of-frame junctions, or ambiguous translated residues. V3J clonotypes were defined as sequences sharing the same inferred V gene, J gene, and CDR3 amino acid sequence. To compute the percentage overlap between repertoires, the number of shared unique clonotypes was divided by the size of the smaller repertoire. Three approaches were used to assess repertoire richness: RTK rarefaction, the Chao1 estimator, and Recon v2.1 estimates of unobserved clonotypes. For all TCRbeta clonotypes obtained by the gDNA method from a few donors, generation probabilities were computed with OLGA. In its TCRdb copy, this immuneACCESS table keeps in-frame sequences only and misses some clones. Where compared with another copy, unresolved V genes explain less than half of these, and the others have no known cause. V, J and clone size are taken as reported in that table, and D and trimming were inferred from the DNA itself. This sample holds about 2.3 million clones; over 90% were observed only once. The ten largest clones add up to 0.39% of the sample.

Donors were healthy HIV-negative adults with no recently reported acute infections or vaccinations. Only Caucasian adults living in Nashville, Tennessee, USA were represented among the donors. CD4+ T cells were enriched by magnetic negative selection, after which naive cells were positively selected on CD45RA and the negative fraction was taken as the memory subset. After blood collection by leukapheresis, PBMCs were isolated using Ficoll-Histopaque density gradient centrifugation and then cryopreserved in the vapor phase of liquid nitrogen. Purity and quantity of every magnetically sorted T cell population were checked by analytical flow cytometry. Genomic DNA was isolated from each sorted fraction and quantified by UV absorbance on a Nanodrop 2000c. Comment on this clone: Its cognate antigen has yet to be identified. No base quality values were provided; no much bigger clone lies one nucleotide off.

Trimming at the junction amounts to 3 bases on V and 0 bases on J, and the germline ends lie 10 bases apart. Looking up the germline V gene yields CDR1 SGDLS and CDR2 YYNGEE. The CDR3 has 15 amino acids, counting the end cysteine and phenylalanine. Kept here is only the CDR3 DNA, which spans 45 bases and is read in frame from base 1. The sequenced sample was naive CD4+ T cells from PBMCs. The cell subset or site label, read with the paper, signifies: CD45RA+ positively selected. The rearranged segments are TRBV9 and TRBJ2-1, with the identity of the D gene unclear. This receptor was taken from a man aged 18 to 30 in good health. Some clones in this sample may be carry-over from other donors' samples. The DNA sequence reads TGTGCCAGCAGCGAGGATGGGTTCTCCTACAATGAGCAGTTCTTC. This is translated as CASSEDGFSYNEQFF.